The 5 T cell receptor beta chains presented below share a single source sample, sequenced in a study of blood T cell repertoires in COVID-19. Sequencing was performed with immunoSEQ multiplex PCR; in TCRdb, only in-frame clones are kept and a portion is missing. This table has roughly 130,000 clones, 60% to 85% appearing once. Sequencing input: peripheral blood. The receptors shown here come from a man aged 45 to 65 with acute or convalescent COVID-19.

This clone occurred a few times. The CDR3 nucleotides are TGTGCCAGTACAGAGTCTGGGGCCAACGTCCTGACTTTC. Its translation: CASTESGANVLTF. V gene TRBV18 combines with J gene TRBJ2-6; D not resolved. The CDR3 runs 13 residues. The germline CDR1 and CDR2 sequences are KGHSH and LQKENI. Trimming cost V 9 bases and J 1 base, with 7 bases left between them.

This chain joins TRBV30 and TRBJ2-7; 8 bases agree with TRBD1. This CDR3 comprises 14 residues. CDR1 is GTSNPN and CDR2 is SVGIG in the germline V gene (reference sequence). The J segment lost 3 bases and the V segment lost 6 bases, leaving 10 bases of the junction unmatched. CDR3 nucleotide sequence: TGTGCCTGTGGACAGGGATCCCCTAACTACGAGCAGTACTTC. It codes for CACGQGSPNYEQYF.

The chain couples TRBV10-1 to TRBJ1-2; D gene ambiguous. Trimming removed 2 bases at V and 4 bases at J, with 11 bases between. In germline, CDR1 is WNHNN, CDR2 SYGVQD (reference sequence). The CDR3 runs to 14 residues. CDR3 sequence reads: CASSEAGGAYGYTF. The DNA for the CDR3 is TGCGCCAGCAGTGAGGCGGGCGGTGCCTATGGCTACACCTTC.

CDR3: CAWNRGGQAFF. In nucleotides, the CDR3 is TGTGCCTGGAACCGCGGCGGCCAAGCTTTCTTT. The chain joins TRBV30 to TRBJ1-1; D ambiguous. Per germline, CDR1 GTSNPN and CDR2 SVGIG (reference sequence). Trimming removed 4 bases from V and 9 bases from J, with 12 bases in between. The CDR3 has 11 amino acids.

The chain is built from TRBV11-2 and TRBJ1-1; D gene uncertain. CDR1 SGHAT and CDR2 FQNNGV come from the germline V gene. This CDR3 has 14 residues. Trimming shortened V by 3 bases and J by 4 bases, and 12 bases separated the two germline ends. Here the CDR3 DNA reads TGTGCCAGCAGCTTGTACGGGTTGGGCACTGAAGCTTTCTTT. It translates to CASSLYGLGTEAFF.